This TCR beta chain is drawn from a study of blood T cell repertoires in COVID-19. Study context: Material from acute and convalescent COVID-19 was sourced from the United States, Italy and Spain.

This table comes from immunoSEQ multiplex PCR, and its TCRdb copy is limited to in-frame clones, with some not included. The data show over 140,000 clones, 76% seen once. The CDR3 is 13 residues long. Germline loops: CDR1 MNHNS, CDR2 SASEGT. Trimming cost V 1 base and J 13 bases, with 16 bases left between them. Sequencing was done on a sample of peripheral blood. The clonotype originates from an elderly woman with active or convalescent COVID-19. The chain combines TRBV6-1 with TRBJ1-2, with a possible D match to TRBD1 (5 bases). In DNA, the CDR3 is TGTGCCAGCAGTGAAGGGGACTACCGGCCGAGCACCTTC. Translation gives CASSEGDYRPSTF.